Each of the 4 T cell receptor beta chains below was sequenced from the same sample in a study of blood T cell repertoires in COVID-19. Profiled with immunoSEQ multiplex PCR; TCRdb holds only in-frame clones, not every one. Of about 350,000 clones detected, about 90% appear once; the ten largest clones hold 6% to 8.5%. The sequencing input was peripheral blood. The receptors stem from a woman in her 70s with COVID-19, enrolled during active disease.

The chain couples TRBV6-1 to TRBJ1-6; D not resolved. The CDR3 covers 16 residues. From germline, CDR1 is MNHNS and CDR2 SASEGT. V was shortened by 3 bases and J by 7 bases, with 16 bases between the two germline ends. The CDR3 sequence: CASSEATGFSNSPLHF. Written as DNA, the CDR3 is TGTGCCAGCAGTGAGGCGACCGGGTTTTCGAATTCACCCCTCCACTTT.

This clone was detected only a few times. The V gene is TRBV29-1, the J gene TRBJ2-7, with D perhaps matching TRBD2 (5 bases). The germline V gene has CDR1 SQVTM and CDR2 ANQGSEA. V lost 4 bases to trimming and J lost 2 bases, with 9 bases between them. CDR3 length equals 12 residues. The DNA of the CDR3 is TGCAGCGTTGGCGGGCACCCCTACGAGCAGTACTTC. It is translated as CSVGGHPYEQYF.

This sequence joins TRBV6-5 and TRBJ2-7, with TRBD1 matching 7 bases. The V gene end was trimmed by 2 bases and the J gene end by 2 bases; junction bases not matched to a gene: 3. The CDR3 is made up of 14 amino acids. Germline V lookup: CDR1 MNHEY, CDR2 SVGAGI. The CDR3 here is CASSYRDSTYEQYF. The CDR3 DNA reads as TGTGCCAGCAGTTACCGGGACAGCACCTACGAGCAGTACTTC.

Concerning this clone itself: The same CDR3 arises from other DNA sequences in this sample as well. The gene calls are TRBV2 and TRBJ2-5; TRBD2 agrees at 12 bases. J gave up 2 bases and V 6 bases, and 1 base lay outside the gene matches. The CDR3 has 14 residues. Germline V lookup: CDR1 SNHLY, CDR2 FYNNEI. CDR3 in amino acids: CASSGLAGQETQYF. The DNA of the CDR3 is TGTGCCAGCAGCGGACTAGCGGGGCAAGAGACCCAGTACTTC.